This T cell receptor (beta chain) was identified during a study of cytomegalovirus exposure and HLA in healthy donors (dated by TCRdb to the late 2010s). For the wider study: According to an earlier analysis of several hundred of the donors, about 179 million T cells yielded 90 million to 130 million unique TCR beta sequences and 250 to 350 Gb of sequence data. Across roughly 420 genotyped donors of the cohort, an average of roughly 230,000 unique TCR beta nucleotide sequences per donor were sequenced, and roughly 18% of those sequences were non-productive. A few DR-DQ haplotypes were treated as single units for association and clustering because of strong linkage in the cohort. To decide whether each TCR beta V gene segment behaved as functional or pseudogenic, an earlier analysis of 587 of the donors relied on high-throughput TCR beta sequencing. Class I and class II HLA loci were covered by the typing at four-digit resolution. Besides the first cohort of about 730 subjects, a separate validation cohort made up of 120 different subjects was used. The aim of the study was to test whether cataloging public T cell receptors could identify signatures of past pathogen exposure. Every repertoire in the discovery cohort had been generated on one and the same sequencing platform. A later genetic analysis took genome-wide SNP genotypes for about 55% of the 666 donors and used that subset as a discovery cohort. Of the roughly 400 genotyped donors, more than 75% were placed in the genetic ancestry cluster associated with self-reported Caucasian donors. Typing coverage differed by locus: A, B, C, DRB1 and DQB1 were typed in about 629-640 donors, DQA1 in about 560, DPA1 in 600 to 610, and DPB1 in 400 to 490. The study combined high-throughput TCR immunosequencing, statistical association of individual TCRs with disease status, and machine learning to predict cytomegalovirus infection status. In the later analysis, no new phenotypic data were used to find candidate immune exposures; instead, reliance was placed on TCR beta sequences and their occurrence across donors. A later analysis re-examined previously published TCR beta repertoires from over 500 donors and added high-resolution HLA genotyping to investigate patterns of TCR occurrence. Roughly 300 gigabases of sequencing data and approximately 91 million unique TCR sequences made up an early release that covered around 640 HLA-typed donors. The T cell repertoires of under 700 subjects were profiled by immunosequencing and related to cytomegalovirus serostatus. Donor age, sex, ethnicity and CMV serostatus were collected together with the repertoire data.

Broader findings and caveats from the paper: Because counts were too low, fewer than 20 rarely observed V segments, including chromosome 9 orphons, were excluded from the earlier analysis of several hundred of the donors. Roughly uniform sequencing depth across donors was assumed in presence/absence analyses, although this assumption may not hold. Because the 87-base-pair reads could not distinguish some IMGT-functional V segments, including TRBV6-2 and TRBV6-3, those segments were excluded. In a later genetic analysis, a missense DCLRE1C variant was associated with V-gene and J-gene trimming of TCR beta chains, and the association was replicated in an independent cohort. In a later analysis, the rate of TCR association differed among HLA loci, with DRB1 alleles having the most associated TCRs and HLA-C alleles having the fewest. A later analysis reported that several top co-occurrence clusters appeared linked to parvovirus B19, influenza, CMV and Epstein-Barr virus. In a later genetic analysis, fewer N-insertions in productive TCRs were reported among donors in an Asian-associated ancestry cluster than the approximately 710-donor mean. The cohort was sequenced for TCR beta chains only, and without alpha or paired-chain data the features that could be detected were limited. Because some donors lacked HLA typing at each locus, the association tests relied only on the typed subset. The classifier was reported to diagnose cytomegalovirus status with high specificity and sensitivity in both the original cohort and the validation cohort. Linkage disequilibrium might explain the correlated functional status among segregating V segments, but an unknown experimental factor could not be excluded. The study listed 164 TCR beta chains as associated with cytomegalovirus. In vitro tests confirmed that three of the cytomegalovirus-associated TCR beta chains recognize cytomegalovirus antigens. A later analysis found that most CMV-associated TCR beta chains appeared HLA-restricted, with HLA associations seemingly driven largely by CMV exposure. Most TCR sequences were observed very rarely across donors, whereas some public TCRs were present in many individuals. Strong co-occurrence of HLA alleles, especially DR and DQ, made assigning TCR associations to individual alleles difficult. A group of highly shared sequence variants was considered likely to be a technical artifact of the sequencing pipeline. For the cohort, immune exposure information was limited to CMV serostatus. Compared with equally common non-associated chains, HLA-associated TCR beta chains in a later analysis were more clonally expanded and had lower generation probabilities. An earlier analysis of 450 to 750 of the donors showed that most TCR beta V segments appeared in productive rearrangements either about 87% or about 30% of the time, which broadly matched IMGT annotations. At a false discovery rate of 0.05, a later analysis linked 15,000 to 20,000 TCR beta sequences to specific HLA alleles. The authors suggested that the approach could potentially be generalized to other disease states and immunological phenotypes. A further reported finding was that TCR beta sequences accurately predicted the HLA-A and HLA-B alleles for most subjects in the first cohort.

Libraries were built with the immunoSEQ multiplex PCR assay. For the multiplex PCR, a mixture combining 60 forward primers for TCR Vbeta segments and 13 reverse primers for TCR Jbeta segments was used. The CDR3 region of rearranged TCR beta genes was amplified from genomic DNA by a multiplex PCR assay. On the Illumina HiSeq System, the amplified TCR beta libraries were sequenced as 87-base-pair reads. The authors' analysis ran thus. Across the 670 or so repertoires, a later analysis counted 78 million or so unique TCR beta chains, approximately 12 million of which were shared by at least two donors. Raw reads were error-corrected and collapsed into unique sequences with a nearest-neighbor algorithm that merged closely related sequences to remove PCR and sequencing errors. V, D and J gene segments were assigned by aligning CDR3 sequences to IMGT reference sequences. For a sequence to be retained, a match of at least six nucleotides to both a V gene segment and a J gene segment was required. Rearrangements were classified as productive when the CDR3 lacked stop codons and remained in frame with V and J, and all other rearrangements were classified as non-productive. CDR3 was defined according to IMGT convention as the region running from the second conserved V-encoded cysteine to the conserved J-encoded phenylalanine. The earlier analysis of roughly 590 of the donors excluded any sequence lacking an unambiguous match to a single V gene segment. An earlier analysis of several hundred of the donors called V segments functional above 56.7% productive rearrangements and segregating when the between-donor standard deviation exceeded 5%. A statistical classification framework was built to diagnose cytomegalovirus status from the catalog of TCR beta chain sequences. A later analysis assigned V and J genes by comparing TCR nucleotide sequences with IMGT/GENE-DB human TR gene sequences. A later analysis assigned CDR3 sequences and most-parsimonious VDJ recombination scenarios with the TCRdist pipeline. In a later analysis, every TCR beta chain was defined by the combination of its CDR3 amino acid sequence and its V-gene family, and reads without a unique V-gene family were dropped. To address suspected cross-contamination and a sequencing artifact, a later analysis removed under 600 highly shared, low-generation-probability nucleotide sequences. In a later analysis, a clonal expansion index was calculated for each public chain from normalized within-repertoire ranks of inferred template counts. In a later analysis, generation probabilities were computed using a VDJ recombination model fitted to out-of-frame rearrangements, and the results were checked against IGoR. In a later analysis, TCR-TCR, TCR-HLA and TCR-CMV co-occurrence was scored with hypergeometric tests, and a repertoire-size bias correction was applied to TCR pairs. A later analysis estimated false discovery rates by permuting HLA or CMV assignments 20 times. In a later analysis, co-occurring TCRs were grouped using DBSCAN, and TCRdist sequence similarity was added for clustering within HLA-allele-positive subsets. For co-occurrence clustering, repertoires with fewer than 30,000 or more than 120,000 public chains were excluded, along with a handful of repertoires with anomalous nucleotide sharing. TCRdb stores this immuneACCESS table with in-frame sequences only. Part of the clones is absent; in the studies checked, under half of the shortfall reflects unresolved V genes, and no reason is known for the rest. V and J calls and clone size are copied from that table; D and trimming were computed from the DNA. The sample's records list 150,000 or so clones. The ten largest clones capture about 1.7% of the sample.

From its cysteine to its phenylalanine, the CDR3 spans 13 amino acids. Only the CDR3 portion is preserved as DNA: 39 bases, with reading frame beginning at the first base. Based on the germline V gene (reference sequence), the CDR1 and CDR2 sequences are MNHNY and SVGAGI. V loses 6 bases, J loses 1 base, and the germline ends lie 6 bases apart. As to this clone: The target of this receptor is not known.

The cohort comprised 710 or so healthy bone marrow donors. At the time of sampling, every cohort member was nominally healthy, though immune exposures that went unrecorded were likely present. The donor was CMV seronegative and was included in the group of several hundred seronegative cohort members. A peripheral blood sample was collected from each donor, and TCR beta sequencing was performed on peripheral blood mononuclear cells. Genomic DNA extraction from the blood cell samples was performed with the Qiagen DNeasy Blood Extraction Kit. The V gene is TRBV6-6 and the J gene is TRBJ2-2; the D gene remains uncertain. Sequenced material: PBMCs. The sequence was obtained from a woman aged 45-65 years in good health and CMV-seronegative. CDR3 protein: CASRTWNTGELFF. At the DNA level, the sequence is TGTGCCAGCAGGACTTGGAACACCGGGGAGCTGTTTTTT.